One sample yielded the 14 T cell receptor beta chains listed below, sequenced in a study of cytomegalovirus exposure and HLA in healthy donors. The PCR had 60 Vbeta and 13 Jbeta primers. Repertoires were generated with immunoSEQ multiplex PCR, while TCRdb's copy carries only in-frame clones and drops some. The repertoire holds 150,000 to 200,000 clones, around 83% seen once, with more than 1.5% in the top ten. The sequenced material came from PBMCs. The origin of the receptors is a man aged 35 to 55 in good health and CMV-seropositive.

The chain links TRBV5-1 to TRBJ1-1, with D tentatively TRBD1 (5 bases). The germline V and J ends were trimmed by 0 bases and 4 bases, with 13 bases remaining between them. Germline V gene data show CDR1 as SGHRS and CDR2 as YFSETQ. This CDR3 comprises 15 residues. The CDR3 DNA reads TGCGCCAGCAGCTTGGGCAGGGTCGGTGGCACTGAAGCTTTCTTT. It encodes CASSLGRVGGTEAFF.

The V and J genes are TRBV5-1 and TRBJ2-1; D is perhaps TRBD2 (6 bases). Trimming pared 5 bases from V and 9 bases from J, leaving 15 bases between. The CDR3 loop spans 13 amino acids. Germline CDR1 and CDR2: SGHRS and YFSETQ. The CDR3: CASSPMGGVEQFF. The DNA of the CDR3 is TGCGCCAGCAGTCCGATGGGAGGCGTTGAGCAGTTCTTC.

The chain combines TRBV7-9 with TRBJ1-2, with 11 bases that match TRBD1. V lost 5 bases to trimming and J lost 7 bases; unmatched junction nucleotides: 6. The CDR3 is 14 amino acids. Germline V gives CDR1 SEHNR, CDR2 FQNEAQ (reference sequence). The chain's CDR3 is CASSIGQGALGYTF. The CDR3 DNA follows: TGTGCCAGCAGCATAGGACAGGGGGCGCTTGGCTACACCTTC.

The V and J genes are TRBV11-1 and TRBJ2-2; TRBD1 might be the D (6 bases). CDR3 length: 16 residues. With 3 bases removed from V and 3 bases from J, the gap between germline ends came to 14 bases. Germline V gives CDR1 SGHAT, CDR2 FQDESV (reference sequence). CDR3 amino acids: CASSFRQGIYTGELFF. DNA of the CDR3: TGTGCCAGCAGCTTCCGCCAGGGGATTTACACCGGGGAGCTGTTTTTT.

The chain recombines TRBV5-1 with TRBJ2-5; D is possibly TRBD1 (5 bases). CDR1 SGHRS and CDR2 YFSETQ come from the germline V gene. The CDR3 runs to 13 residues. V dropped 2 bases and J dropped 5 bases, with 10 bases sitting between them. Here the CDR3 reads CASSFRVSETQYF. Here the CDR3 DNA reads TGCGCCAGCAGCTTCAGGGTGTCGGAGACCCAGTACTTC.

The chain joins TRBV6-5 to TRBJ2-6, with D unclear. V was pared by 4 bases and J by 3 bases, with 7 bases between. CDR3 length: 14 residues. Germline CDR1 and CDR2: MNHEY and SVGAGI. The DNA of the CDR3 is TGTGCCAGCAGTTTATCGGGTGGGGCCAACGTCCTGACTTTC. Its protein is CASSLSGGANVLTF.

The chain has TRBV6-5 and TRBJ2-7, with 12 bases aligning to TRBD2. CDR3 length: 14 residues. Germline V gives CDR1 MNHEY, CDR2 SVGAGI. Germline trimming cut 5 bases from V and 4 bases from J; bases unmatched to any gene: 3. The CDR3 protein is CASSRTSGTYEQYF. The CDR3 nucleotides are TGTGCCAGCAGTCGGACTAGCGGGACTTACGAGCAGTACTTC.

This clone was counted between two and nine times. V and J are TRBV15 and TRBJ2-2; D not certain. The CDR3 length is 15 residues. Trimming shortened V by 0 bases and J by 5 bases, and 10 bases separated the two germline ends. Germline CDR1 LNHNV, CDR2 YYDKDF (reference sequence). The CDR3 here is CATSRDLRSTGELFF. The CDR3 DNA reads TGTGCCACCAGCAGAGATCTTAGGAGTACCGGGGAGCTGTTTTTT.

This clone was seen just once. The rearrangement uses TRBV6-5 and TRBJ1-2; the D is unclear. Trimming took off 0 bases at V and 4 bases at J, with 12 bases between the two ends. This CDR3 has 15 residues. Germline V gene sequence: CDR1 MNHEY, CDR2 SVGAGI. The CDR3 DNA follows: TGTGCCAGCAGTTACTCGTCCAGTAACAGCTATGGCTACACCTTC. Its protein product is CASSYSSSNSYGYTF.

The rearrangement joins TRBV27 to TRBJ2-7, with 9 bases matching TRBD1. CDR3 length equals 15 residues. Losses at the gene ends were 4 bases for V and 7 bases for J; bases not matched to a gene: 11. CDR1 and CDR2 from the germline V gene are MNHEY and SMNVEV (reference sequence). The CDR3 DNA follows: TGTGCCAGCAGTTCCCCGGGACAGGGAGTTTGGGAGCAGTACTTC. It encodes CASSSPGQGVWEQYF.

The chain uses TRBV11-2 and TRBJ1-5, with a weak D call TRBD1 (5 bases). CDR3 length: 13 amino acids. CDR1 is SGHAT, CDR2 FQNNGV, per germline. Trimming stripped 0 bases from V and 7 bases from J, with 7 bases between. The CDR3: CASSLERGQPQHF. The CDR3 DNA reads as TGTGCCAGCAGCTTAGAGCGGGGGCAGCCCCAGCATTTT. Supplemented by reference TRBV11-2 and TRBJ1-5, the full variable domain reads EAGVAQSPRYKIIEKRQSVAFWCNPISGHATLYWYQQILGQGPKLLIQFQNNGVVDDSQLPKDRFSAERLKGVDSTLKIQPAKLEDSAVYLCASSLERGQPQHFGDGTRLSIL.

The rearrangement uses TRBV5-5 and TRBJ2-6; D possibly corresponds to TRBD2 (6 bases). With 0 bases removed from V and 3 bases from J, the gap between germline ends came to 13 bases. Germline lookup yields CDR1 SGHKS and CDR2 YYEKEE (reference sequence). This CDR3 is built from 17 residues. CDR3 sequence (DNA): TGTGCCAGCAGCTTGGAAGGAGGAGGGTATGGGGCCAACGTCCTGACTTTC. This gives the protein CASSLEGGGYGANVLTF.

This sequence joins TRBV28 and TRBJ1-2; D is ambiguous. Deletions cut 5 bases from V and 8 bases from J, with 18 bases between. The CDR3 is 14 amino acids. The germline CDR1 and CDR2 sequences are MDHEN and SYDVKM. The CDR3: CASSPTSVGYGYTF. CDR3 DNA sequence: TGTGCCAGCAGTCCAACCTCAGTCGGGTACGGCTACACCTTC.

The chain uses TRBV27 and TRBJ2-7, with 9 bases fitting TRBD1. V lost 5 bases and J lost 5; bases outside the gene matches: 13. Per germline, CDR1 MNHEY and CDR2 SMNVEV (reference sequence). This CDR3 comprises 16 residues. In DNA form, the CDR3 reads TGTGCCAGCAGTCTTTCCCCCGGGACAGGGAGGGACGAGCAGTACTTC. This sequence encodes CASSLSPGTGRDEQYF.